This TCR beta chain originates from a study of blood T cell repertoires in COVID-19. Study-level background: Whether acute or convalescent, the COVID-19 samples came from the United States, Italy and Spain. The analysed material was cDNA or gDNA that came from T cells, B-cell-depleted T cells, or PBMCs.

Original methodology: Estimates of nucleated cell counts were drawn from the amplification of reference gene primers. Method: immunoSEQ multiplex PCR; TCRdb's copy keeps in-frame clones and lacks some. The DNA was the basis for D and trimming; V, J and clone size are from that table. Here the sample spans fewer than 200,000 clones, roughly nine tenths being singletons. This clone has only one observation. Between the trimmed V and J ends, which lost 5 bases and 3 bases, there was a span of 7 bases. The CDR3 spans 12 residues. Germline V lookup: CDR1 MNHNY, CDR2 SVGAGI (reference sequence). This clonotype originated in a man aged 18 to 35 who had recovered from COVID-19. The V call is TRBV6-6, the J call TRBJ1-2; D remains unclear. The material sequenced was peripheral blood. The CDR3: CASSTLDYGYTF. The DNA of the CDR3 is TGTGCCAGCAGTACTCTTGACTATGGCTACACCTTC.